Sequencing of this T cell receptor (beta chain) was carried out in a study of cytomegalovirus exposure and HLA in healthy donors. Though nominally healthy at sampling, donors likely had unrecorded immune exposures. The PCR ran on 60 Vbeta and 13 Jbeta primers. Profiling relied on immunoSEQ multiplex PCR, and the TCRdb table lists in-frame clones only, not all of them. Of approximately 90,000 clones in the sample, less than 65% were seen once. In this sample, this clone turned up a few times. Its antigen is not identified. Findings of the study overall: Reports described diagnosis of cytomegalovirus status by the classifier as highly specific and sensitive. CMV antigen specificity was confirmed in vitro for three CMV-associated chains. An analysis done earlier found most TCR beta V segments productive about 87% or about 30% of the time.

Germline CDR1 reads MNHEY; CDR2 reads SVGAGI. Trimming took 0 bases from V and 6 from J, leaving 11 bases between them. The CDR3 loop spans 14 amino acids. The TCR was taken from a woman between 25 and 40 years old in good health and CMV-seronegative. The sample taken for sequencing was PBMCs. The rearrangement joins TRBV6-5 to TRBJ1-2; a possible D gene is TRBD1 (6 bases). CDR3 DNA: TGTGCCAGCAGTTACTCCACAGGGACGGATGGCTACACCTTC. It yields the protein CASSYSTGTDGYTF.